This T cell receptor beta chain comes out of a study of Graves' ophthalmopathy and Graves' hyperthyroidism. The V and J ends lost 5 bases and 8 bases, in that order; junction bases with no gene match: 6. The CDR3 loop spans 13 amino acids. This clonotype was counted ten times or more. The antigen is not known. RNA transcripts served as template for amplifying TCR beta CDR3 sequences. The first round was an RT-PCR with HTBI primers, and the second round was a multiplex PCR. TCRdb fed the multiplex PCR reads into MiXCR, producing one record per CDR3 protein. This sample yields hundreds of thousands of distinct CDR3 sequences, of which 22% are seen a single time; approximately 7% belongs to the top ten. Study results and caveats: The blood repertoire also included most expanded thyroid clonotypes above 0.001 frequency.

This chain uses TRBV12-3 or TRBV12-4 with TRBJ1-2; 9 bases are a match to TRBD1. Specimen: peripheral blood. The receptor comes from a woman younger than 35 with stable Graves' hyperthyroidism. Some clones in this sample may be carry-over from other donors' samples. The CDR3, as DNA: TGTGCCAGCAGTACCGGGACAGGGAAGGGCTACACCTTC. Translating gives CASSTGTGKGYTF.